The next 29 T cell receptor beta chains were all read from a single sample in a study of blood T cells in healthy people across ages. The authors ran a second PCR of roughly 6 to 12 cycles using a sample-barcoded 5' primer and a J-beta primer mix. TCRdb passed the 5' RACE reads through MiXCR, listing each CDR3 protein once. The table shows 550,000 to 800,000 distinct CDR3 sequences, with approximately 31% occurring only once. The specimen was blood. Receptor source: a woman aged 80 or older in good health.

This clonotype was picked up a small number of times. The chain employs TRBV28 and TRBJ2-7; TRBD2 agrees at 11 bases. With 5 bases clipped from V and 3 bases from J, the junction kept 12 bases outside the gene matches. The CDR3 runs 17 residues. Germline V gene lookup returns CDR1 MDHEN and CDR2 SYDVKM. This chain's CDR3 is CASSARSGLAGFYEQYF. The DNA for the CDR3 is TGTGCCAGCAGTGCCCGATCCGGACTAGCGGGCTTCTACGAGCAGTACTTC.

This clonotype was detected a few times. This chain connects TRBV5-1 to TRBJ2-1; D unresolved. This CDR3 spans 15 amino acids. The germline V gene encodes CDR1 SGHRS and CDR2 YFSETQ. Trimming pared 3 bases from V and 1 base from J, leaving 11 bases between. The CDR3 bases are TGCGCCAGCAGCTGGCGAGCGAGTTCCTACAATGAGCAGTTCTTC. This gives the protein CASSWRASSYNEQFF.

The chain combines TRBV20-1 with TRBJ2-1; TRBD1 matches 8 bases. This CDR3 has 16 amino acids. J gave up 3 bases and V 2 bases, and 9 bases lay outside the gene matches. CDR1 is DFQATT, CDR2 SNEGSKA, per germline (reference sequence). In DNA, the CDR3 is TGCAGTGCTAGAAGGCGGACAGGGACCCGCTACAATGAGCAGTTCTTC. It translates to CSARRRTGTRYNEQFF.

This clonotype came up many times. This chain joins TRBV18 and TRBJ2-1; 12 bases fit TRBD2. Unmatched junction bases numbered 4, after V lost 3 bases and J lost 7 bases. The V gene's germline CDR1 is KGHSH and CDR2 LQKENI. This CDR3 contains 15 residues. The CDR3 protein is CASSPTSGGNNEQFF. The CDR3 coding sequence is TGTGCCAGCTCACCTACTAGCGGGGGGAATAATGAGCAGTTCTTC.

This clonotype has more than one count but fewer than ten. The chain couples TRBV28 to TRBJ2-7; D remains unclear. This CDR3 region has 15 residues. CDR1 MDHEN and CDR2 SYDVKM come from the germline V gene. The germline V and J ends were trimmed by 2 bases and 0 bases, with 11 bases remaining between them. The CDR3 coding sequence is TGTGCCAGCAGTTTAGTTCAATTCAGCTCCTACGAGCAGTACTTC. This sequence encodes CASSLVQFSSYEQYF.

Points on this clonotype: One junction end disagrees with the germline gene, perhaps due to a read error. The chain uses TRBV28 and TRBJ2-6, with 9 positions matching TRBD1. The V gene's germline CDR1 is MDHEN and CDR2 SYDVKM. The CDR3 has 17 amino acids. CDR3 residues: CVSSYIGQGSGANVLTF. CDR3 bases: TGTGTCAGCAGCTACATAGGACAGGGGTCTGGGGCCAACGTCCTGACTTTC.

This clonotype has a single count. The missing conserved phenylalanine or tryptophan at the end of this CDR3 makes a read error likely. CDR3 loop: CASSDSVDQPQHL. Here the CDR3 DNA reads TGTGCCAGCAGTGACAGTGTCGATCAGCCCCAGCATTTG. The rearrangement uses TRBV6-1 and TRBJ1-5; D call uncertain. Trimming stripped 3 bases from V and 5 bases from J, with 8 bases between. The CDR3 runs to 13 residues. Germline-derived CDR1 and CDR2 are MNHNS and SASEGT.

The chain is built from TRBV5-4 and TRBJ2-2; D remains ambiguous. V gave up 2 bases and J gave up 1 base, with 12 bases separating them. This CDR3 has 16 amino acids. Germline assignment: CDR1 SGHNT and CDR2 YYREEE (reference sequence). CDR3 sequence reads: CASSFDALVNTGELFF. Here the CDR3 DNA reads TGTGCCAGCAGCTTTGACGCCCTAGTGAACACCGGGGAGCTGTTTTTT. Full variable domain (outside the CDR3, taken from reference TRBV5-4 and TRBJ2-2): ETGVTQSPTHLIKTRGQQVTLRCSSQSGHNTVSWYQQALGQGPQFIFQYYREEENGRGNFPPRFSGLQFPNYSSELNVNALELDDSALYLCASSFDALVNTGELFFGEGSRLTVL.

J is TRBJ1-2 and V is TRBV18; 10 bases match TRBD1. V lost 3 bases to trimming and J lost 2 bases; unmatched junction nucleotides: 3. Germline V lookup: CDR1 KGHSH, CDR2 LQKENI. The CDR3 has 15 amino acids. The CDR3 reads CASSPGQGSNYGYTF. The CDR3 bases are TGTGCCAGCTCACCGGGACAGGGGTCCAACTATGGCTACACCTTC.

To note about this clonotype: This may be a read error, as it is one base from a much larger clone. The rearrangement links TRBV12-3 or TRBV12-4 to TRBJ1-2, with 8 bases identical to TRBD1. The CDR3 has 14 residues. The trim removed 6 bases at V and 7 bases at J, leaving 10 bases unmatched. DNA for the CDR3: TGTGCCAGCAGGTTTGGCAGGGGGCGAGGTGGCTACACCTTC. As protein: CASRFGRGRGGYTF.

In its sample, this clonotype was seen many times. This chain links TRBV6-6 with TRBJ1-5; 11 bases align to TRBD1. The CDR3 has 17 amino acids. From germline, CDR1 is MNHNY and CDR2 SVGAGI (reference sequence). V lost 6 bases and J lost 4; bases outside the gene matches: 11. CDR3 region: CASSANLGTGGNQPQHF. CDR3 sequence (DNA): TGTGCCAGCAGCGCTAATCTAGGGACAGGGGGAAATCAGCCCCAGCATTTT.

This clonotype was counted a few times. Germline and junction disagree at one end, which may indicate a read error. J is TRBJ1-1 and V is TRBV7-9, with D possibly TRBD1 on 6 matching bases. The CDR3 consists of 14 residues. CDR1 SEHNR and CDR2 FQNEAQ come from the germline V gene (reference sequence). The chain's CDR3 is CAGSLAGQGTEAFF. In nucleotides, the CDR3 is TGTGCCGGCAGCTTAGCGGGCCAGGGGACTGAAGCTTTCTTT.

The CDR3 here is CASSLAGFTGELFF. CDR3 coding DNA: TGTGCCAGCAGCTTAGCCGGGTTCACCGGGGAGCTGTTTTTT. The V gene is TRBV7-2, the J gene TRBJ2-2; D unresolved. This CDR3 comprises 14 residues. Germline CDR1 SGHTA, CDR2 FQGNSA. Trimming removed 0 bases from V and 4 bases from J, with 6 bases in between.

This clonotype was detected many times. The genes are TRBV4-2 and TRBJ1-2; a weak D match, TRBD1 (6 bases). The CDR3 sequence is 12 residues long. Trimming shortened V by 0 bases and J by 8 bases, and 7 bases separated the two germline ends. The germline V gene has CDR1 LGHNA and CDR2 YNFKEQ. The CDR3 DNA reads TGTGCCAGCAGCCAAGAGGGGGGCGGCTACACCTTC. Residues: CASSQEGGGYTF.

This clonotype came up many times. V and J are TRBV6-5 and TRBJ2-1; a possible D gene is TRBD2 (5 bases). The CDR3 length is 13 residues. V gave up 4 bases and J gave up 10 bases, with 14 bases separating them. CDR1 is MNHEY, CDR2 SVGAGI, per germline. The CDR3 coding sequence is TGTGCCAGCAGTTGGGAGTTGGCGGGCGAGCAGTTCTTC. Translated, it gives CASSWELAGEQFF.

This sequence joins TRBV5-5 and TRBJ2-6; 9 nucleotides agree with TRBD1. J lost 2 bases, V lost 5 bases, and 5 bases had no gene match. Germline V gives CDR1 SGHKS, CDR2 YYEKEE (reference sequence). The CDR3 length is 16 residues. CDR3 region: CASSRTGGAGANVLTF. The CDR3, as DNA: TGTGCCAGCAGTCGAACAGGGGGCGCTGGGGCCAACGTCCTGACTTTC.

This clonotype came up a few times. A much larger clone lies one base from this, so it may be a read error. This rearrangement joins TRBV5-1 to TRBJ1-6; D is ambiguous. CDR3 length: 12 amino acids. The germline V gene encodes CDR1 SGHRS and CDR2 YFSETQ. In DNA form, the CDR3 reads TGCGCCAGCAGCTTGGAGTCTTCCCCCCCCCACTTT. Protein: CASSLESSPPHF.

Note on this clonotype: The conserved phenylalanine or tryptophan normally closing the CDR3 is absent here, so this likely arose from a read error. The V gene is TRBV6-1, the J gene TRBJ2-5, with a weak D call TRBD1 (7 bases). This CDR3 has 14 residues. V was clipped by 2 bases and J by 11 bases, with 18 bases between them. CDR1 and CDR2 (germline): MNHNS, SASEGT. CDR3 sequence (DNA): TGTGCCAGCAGTGAAAAGGGGGCGCGGGATGAGCAGTACTGC. Translation gives CASSEKGARDEQYC.

About this clonotype: A much larger clone sits a single nucleotide away, making a read error possible. The chain combines TRBV15 with TRBJ1-5; 7 nucleotides agree with TRBD1. The CDR3 runs to 17 residues. CDR1 is LNHNV, CDR2 YYDKDF, per germline (reference sequence). V dropped 0 bases and J dropped 1; count of bases not matched to a gene: 6. The CDR3 sequence: CATSREPRTGSNQPQHF. CDR3 nucleotides: TGTGCCACCAGCAGAGAACCGCGGACAGGCAGCAATCAGCCCCAGCATTTT.

The J gene is TRBJ2-7, the V gene TRBV7-3; the D is unclear. The length of the CDR3 is 13 residues. V lost 5 bases and J lost 1, with 9 bases in between. From germline, CDR1 is SGHTA and CDR2 FQGTGA. The DNA of the CDR3 is TGTGCCAGCAGCCCCCCTCGATCCTACGAGCAGTACTTC. It specifies CASSPPRSYEQYF.

The chain is built from TRBV5-1 and TRBJ2-7; TRBD2 is a possible D gene (5 bases). Germline V CDR1 and CDR2: SGHRS, YFSETQ. The CDR3 spans 15 residues. V lost 4 bases, J lost 0 bases, and 14 bases lay in between. The CDR3 sequence is CASSPSTGISYEQYF. CDR3 sequence (DNA): TGCGCCAGCAGCCCTTCAACCGGGATCTCCTACGAGCAGTACTTC.

V is TRBV9 and J is TRBJ2-1; D gene ambiguous. The V end was cut by 1 base, the J end by 5 bases, with 10 bases between. CDR1 and CDR2 from the germline V gene are SGDLS and YYNGEE. This CDR3 contains 14 residues. CDR3 region: CASSVRATDNEQFF. The DNA of the CDR3 is TGTGCCAGCAGCGTACGCGCCACTGACAATGAGCAGTTCTTC. Using reference TRBV9 and TRBJ2-1 for the parts outside the CDR3, the full variable domain is DSGVTQTPKHLITATGQRVTLRCSPRSGDLSVYWYQQSLDQGLQFLIQYYNGEERAKGNILERFSAQQFPDLHSELNLSSLELGDSALYFCASSVRATDNEQFFGPGTRLTVL.

This clonotype occurred many times. This sequence may be a read error, since a much larger clone differs from it by one base. The DNA of the CDR3 is TGTGCCAGCAGTTGGGGAGAGGCCCAGTACTTC. Amino acids: CASSWGEAQYF. V usage is TRBV6-6 and J usage is TRBJ2-5, with a possible D match to TRBD2 (5 bases). The CDR3 contains 11 residues. The germline gives CDR1 MNHNY, CDR2 SVGAGI (reference sequence).

At least ten counts were recorded for this clonotype. CDR3 DNA: TGTGCCAGCAGCCAAGACAGGGAGAACACTGAAGCTTTCTTT. This encodes CASSQDRENTEAFF. V and J are TRBV4-2 and TRBJ1-1; TRBD1 might be the D (5 bases). CDR1 LGHNA and CDR2 YNFKEQ come from the germline V gene. The ends were cut back, 0 bases at V and 1 base at J, with 6 bases in the middle. The length of the CDR3 is 14 residues.

This sequence joins TRBV20-1 and TRBJ2-7; D not certain. The V end was cut by 7 bases, the J end by 0 bases, with 16 bases between. The CDR3 sequence is 14 residues long. Germline CDR1 is DFQATT and CDR2 is SNEGSKA (reference sequence). CDR3 protein: CSVRPIASSYEQYF. CDR3 nucleotides: TGCAGTGTCAGGCCCATTGCGAGCTCCTACGAGCAGTACTTC.

As for this clonotype: This could be a read error, since a much larger clone is one nucleotide away. J is TRBJ1-5 and V is TRBV20-1; 7 nucleotides match TRBD1. This CDR3 region has 17 residues. Germline lookup yields CDR1 DFQATT and CDR2 SNEGSKA (reference sequence). With 6 bases clipped from V and 2 bases from J, the junction kept 16 bases outside the gene matches. As DNA, the CDR3 is TGCAGTGCCGCAAGAACAGGGGACGCAAACGGCAATCAGCCCCAGCATTTT. Translation gives CSAARTGDANGNQPQHF.

CDR3 protein: CSVVLAGADNEQFF. CDR3 bases: TGCAGCGTGGTCCTAGCGGGGGCGGACAATGAGCAGTTCTTC. The rearrangement links TRBV29-1 to TRBJ2-1, with 10 bases that match TRBD2. J lost 5 bases, V lost 6 bases, and 7 bases had no gene match. The V gene's germline CDR1 is SQVTM and CDR2 ANQGSEA. This CDR3 has 14 residues.

This chain uses TRBV30 with TRBJ1-2, with D possibly being TRBD1 (6 bases). Germline V lookup: CDR1 GTSNPN, CDR2 SVGIG (reference sequence). There are 14 residues in the CDR3. V was trimmed by 2 bases and J by 10 bases, leaving 20 bases between them. CDR3 protein: CAWSPRTASPIYTF. The DNA for the CDR3 is TGTGCCTGGAGTCCACGGACAGCCAGCCCTATCTACACCTTC.

This clonotype was counted ten times or more. This rearrangement joins TRBV7-6 to TRBJ1-2; 7 bases map to TRBD1. Germline V gene data show CDR1 as SGHVS and CDR2 as FNYEAQ. This CDR3 is built from 17 residues. J lost 0 bases, V lost 0 bases, and 7 bases had no gene match. The CDR3 coding sequence is TGTGCCAGCAGCTTAGCCACACCTGGGACAGCTAACTATGGCTACACCTTC. It is translated as CASSLATPGTANYGYTF.